These 14 T cell receptor beta chains were all obtained from the same sample, sequenced in a study of T cell responses to AZD1222 COVID-19 vaccine. Some clones are missing from TCRdb's copy, which holds only in-frame ones; the method was immunoSEQ multiplex PCR. Of over 130,000 clones in the sample, less than 95% were seen once. The starting material was peripheral blood, obtained on day 0 of AZD1222 vaccination. The source is an adult in good health.

The chain has TRBV24-1 and TRBJ2-2, with 12 bases lining up with TRBD1. The V gene's germline CDR1 is KGHDR and CDR2 SFDVKD. The CDR3 loop spans 15 amino acids. Trimming at V came to 12 bases and at J to 2 bases, leaving 6 bases not matched to a gene. Here the CDR3 reads CAVSGTGGNTGELFF. The CDR3 coding sequence is TGTGCCGTCTCCGGGACAGGGGGCAACACCGGGGAGCTGTTTTTT.

The chain carries TRBV9 and TRBJ1-2; D might be TRBD1 (6 bases). V dropped 3 bases and J dropped 1 base, with 7 bases sitting between them. Germline CDR1 and CDR2: SGDLS and YYNGEE. This CDR3 region has 13 residues. CDR3 sequence (DNA): TGTGCCAGCAGCGAGGGGGTTAACTATGGCTACACCTTC. It specifies CASSEGVNYGYTF.

The chain recombines TRBV12-3 or TRBV12-4 with TRBJ1-2; TRBD1 is a possible D gene (5 bases). The CDR3 length is 12 residues. Deletions cut 4 bases from V and 8 bases from J, with 11 bases between. The CDR3 sequence is CASSSLGRGYTF. As DNA, the CDR3 is TGTGCCAGCAGTTCGCTGGGGCGCGGCTACACCTTC.

This chain links TRBV2 with TRBJ1-5; D is unresolved. Germline values: CDR1 SNHLY, CDR2 FYNNEI. The germline V and J ends were trimmed by 5 bases and 3 bases, with 11 bases remaining between them. The length of the CDR3 is 14 residues. The CDR3 spells CASSPISVNQPQHF. The CDR3 DNA reads TGTGCCAGCAGTCCCATCTCGGTCAATCAGCCCCAGCATTTT.

The CDR3 sequence is CASSDSISSGANVLTF. CDR3 in DNA: TGTGCCAGCAGTGATAGCATAAGCTCTGGGGCCAACGTCCTGACTTTC. V gene TRBV6-4 combines with J gene TRBJ2-6; unclear D gene. The CDR3 has 16 residues. Trimming took off 3 bases at V and 0 bases at J, with 9 bases between the two ends. Germline lookup yields CDR1 MRHNA and CDR2 SNTAGT.

CDR3 nucleotide sequence: TGTGCCAGCAGTGGGCTACTCTATGGCTACACCTTC. This sequence encodes CASSGLLYGYTF. This chain uses TRBV2 with TRBJ1-2, with unresolved D. Germline V gives CDR1 SNHLY, CDR2 FYNNEI. With 4 bases removed from V and 4 bases from J, the gap between germline ends came to 7 bases. This CDR3 spans 12 amino acids.

The chain employs TRBV29-1 and TRBJ2-1; no firm D call. The CDR3 runs to 15 residues. V dropped 3 bases and J dropped 0 bases, with 12 bases sitting between them. Germline CDR1 is SQVTM and CDR2 is ANQGSEA. The DNA of the CDR3 is TGCAGCGTTGATTCGGGTCAGAGCTCCTACAATGAGCAGTTCTTC. This translates into CSVDSGQSSYNEQFF.

This chain connects TRBV10-2 to TRBJ1-1; unclear D gene. V shed 3 bases and J shed 1 base, with 6 bases lying between them. Germline CDR1 WSHSY, CDR2 SAAADI. This CDR3 comprises 13 residues. This CDR3 is CASSEVGNTEAFF. The CDR3 DNA sequence: TGCGCCAGCAGTGAAGTGGGGAACACTGAAGCTTTCTTT.

DNA for the CDR3: TGCGCCAGCAGCCAGCGGGTAGCGGGGGGGACCACCGGGGAGCTGTTTTTT. Amino acid sequence: CASSQRVAGGTTGELFF. The chain uses TRBV5-1 and TRBJ2-2, with TRBD2 matching 11 bases. From germline, CDR1 is SGHRS and CDR2 YFSETQ. The trim removed 4 bases at V and 4 bases at J, leaving 9 bases unmatched. The CDR3 totals 17 residues. The whole variable domain, remainder taken from reference TRBV5-1 and TRBJ2-2, is KAGVTQTPRYLIKTRGQQVTLSCSPISGHRSVSWYQQTPGQGLQFLFEYFSETQRNKGNFPGRFSGRQFSNSRSEMNVSTLELGDSALYLCASSQRVAGGTTGELFFGEGSRLTVL.

The V call is TRBV3-1 (or the pseudogene TRBV3-2), the J call TRBJ1-1, with TRBD1 matching over 7 bases. Germline assignment: CDR1 LGHDT and CDR2 YNNKEL (reference sequence). The ends lost 2 bases at V and 7 bases at J; junction bases unmatched: 7. The CDR3 runs 14 residues. Written as DNA, the CDR3 is TGTGCCAGCAGCCAACAGGGGGAAAGGAGTGAAGCTTTCTTT. Translation: CASSQQGERSEAFF.

The chain uses TRBV28 and TRBJ2-1; D is possibly TRBD1 (6 bases). This CDR3 comprises 12 residues. V gave up 1 base and J gave up 10 bases, with 8 bases separating them. Germline V gene lookup returns CDR1 MDHEN and CDR2 SYDVKM. The CDR3 region has the DNA TGTGCCAGCAGTTTATACAGGGACGAGCAGTTCTTC. Translation: CASSLYRDEQFF.

The chain couples TRBV30 to TRBJ2-2; the D gene is possibly TRBD1 (5 bases). The CDR3 extends over 17 amino acids. V was shortened by 2 bases and J by 0 bases, with 16 bases between the two germline ends. CDR1 GTSNPN and CDR2 SVGIG come from the germline V gene (reference sequence). The chain's CDR3 is CAWSKVRVITNTGELFF. The CDR3 nucleotides read TGTGCCTGGAGTAAGGTCAGGGTGATAACGAACACCGGGGAGCTGTTTTTT.

The V and J genes are TRBV9 and TRBJ2-3; TRBD2 is a possible D gene (5 bases). Germline-derived CDR1 and CDR2 are SGDLS and YYNGEE. Trimming left V 3 bases short and J 8 bases short, with 13 bases between. The CDR3 loop spans 13 amino acids. The CDR3 sequence is CASSEGREVTQYF. CDR3 coding DNA: TGTGCCAGCAGCGAGGGCCGGGAAGTTACGCAGTATTTT. The variable domain in full, with the rest retrieved from reference TRBV9 and TRBJ2-3, is DSGVTQTPKHLITATGQRVTLRCSPRSGDLSVYWYQQSLDQGLQFLIQYYNGEERAKGNILERFSAQQFPDLHSELNLSSLELGDSALYFCASSEGREVTQYFGPGTRLTVL.

This sequence joins TRBV9 and TRBJ1-4; tentative D call: TRBD1 (6 bases). Trimming pared 4 bases from V and 6 bases from J, leaving 13 bases between. CDR3 length equals 14 residues. The V gene's germline CDR1 is SGDLS and CDR2 YYNGEE. CDR3 protein: CASSRGGIDEKLFF. CDR3 coding DNA: TGTGCCAGCAGCCGAGGGGGAATTGATGAAAAACTGTTTTTT.